This T cell receptor (beta chain) was profiled in a study of molecular identifiers for immune sequencing clone quantification. About the study: Split five ways in replicates, RNA from approximately 20,000 or 100,000 naive CD8 cells had four portions sequenced. Whole-study findings and limits: Even with 990,000 or so naive cells present, spiked Jurkat TCR RNA from one cell was reportedly detectable.

V gave up 4 bases and J gave up 3 bases; unmatched junction bases: 5. From germline, CDR1 is DFQATT and CDR2 SNEGSKA (reference sequence). The CDR3 extends over 14 amino acids. This clonotype has a handful of counts. Its matching antigen is unknown. TCRdb re-derived calls from the PCR reads in MiXCR, one entry per CDR3 protein. The table has some 590,000 distinct CDR3 sequences, about 25% seen once; the top ten hold 0.6% to 0.9%. Every naive CD8 library was made from between about 18,000 and 1,100,000 sorted cells with 10%, 30% or 50% RNA. Sorting was used to obtain naive CD8 T cells (CD8+CD4-CCR7+CD45RA+).

The rearrangement links TRBV20-1 to TRBJ2-7; 11 bases fit TRBD1. Sequences were obtained from naive CD8+ T cells from blood, with Jurkat cell RNA spiked in. Sample subset: FACS-sorted CD8+CD4-CCR7+CD45RA+ naive T cells. This sequence was found in a human donor in good health. Some libraries in this study had Jurkat cell RNA spiked in. This CDR3 is CSATRTGGFYEQYF. CDR3 coding DNA: TGCAGTGCTACCCGGACAGGGGGCTTCTACGAGCAGTACTTC.